Shown below are 25 T cell receptor beta chains from a single sample sequenced in a study of blood T cell repertoires in COVID-19. Measured with immunoSEQ multiplex PCR; TCRdb has only the in-frame clones, and not every one. In the table there are roughly 150,000 clones, 65% to 85% of which are singletons. What was sequenced was PBMCs or T cells enriched from blood (not recorded which). The receptors stem from a middle-aged woman with acute COVID-19.

This chain joins TRBV3-1 (or the pseudogene TRBV3-2) and TRBJ1-5, with a weak D call TRBD1 (5 bases). Germline lookup yields CDR1 LGHDT and CDR2 YNNKEL (reference sequence). This CDR3 has 16 amino acids. V was cut by 0 bases and J by 0 bases, with 9 bases left in between. CDR3 amino acids: CASSQEGPDSNQPQHF. CDR3 bases: TGTGCCAGCAGCCAAGAGGGGCCGGATAGCAATCAGCCCCAGCATTTT.

The CDR3, as DNA: TGCAGCGGGGGGGGACAGGGGGGAGCGGAGCAGTACTTC. Translating it yields CSGGGQGGAEQYF. The rearrangement links TRBV29-1 to TRBJ2-7, with 11 bases matching TRBD1. The CDR3 is 13 amino acids. Trimming cost V 7 bases and J 7 bases; bases outside gene matches: 9. The germline V gene has CDR1 SQVTM and CDR2 ANQGSEA.

The chain is built from TRBV11-3 and TRBJ2-1; 14 positions agree with TRBD2. The CDR3 is 18 amino acids. Looked up from germline, CDR1 is SGHNT and CDR2 is YENEEA. V shed 1 base and J 6 bases; nucleotides not matched to a gene: 8. Here the CDR3 reads CASSLGSGTSGRSNEQFF. CDR3 coding DNA: TGTGCCAGCAGCTTAGGATCAGGGACTAGCGGGAGAAGCAATGAGCAGTTCTTC.

The chain has TRBV3-1 (or the pseudogene TRBV3-2) and TRBJ1-5; 7 positions match TRBD1. Germline CDR1 reads LGHDT; CDR2 reads YNNKEL (reference sequence). After removal of 6 bases from V and 4 bases from J, the junction contained 6 bases not matched to a gene. The CDR3 runs to 14 residues. CDR3 loop: CASSSAGGNQPQHF. In DNA, the CDR3 is TGTGCCAGCAGTAGCGCAGGGGGAAATCAGCCCCAGCATTTT.

The chain employs TRBV11-2 and TRBJ2-2; 7 bases match TRBD1. Per germline, CDR1 SGHAT and CDR2 FQNNGV. This CDR3 comprises 18 residues. The V segment lost 6 bases and the J segment 2 bases; nucleotides outside the gene matches: 15. CDR3 region: CASRHRWGQTLNTGELFF. The CDR3 nucleotides read TGTGCCAGCAGACACCGATGGGGACAGACCCTCAACACCGGGGAGCTGTTTTTT.

The chain joins TRBV2 to TRBJ2-4; possible D gene TRBD2, 5 bases. The germline V gene encodes CDR1 SNHLY and CDR2 FYNNEI. The CDR3 has 16 amino acids. The V gene lost 6 bases and the J gene lost 2 bases, with 17 bases spanning the gap. The DNA for the CDR3 is TGTGCCAGCAGCGTCCTAGGGCGGGTTTCCAAAAACATTCAGTACTTC. Translated: CASSVLGRVSKNIQYF.

The rearrangement uses TRBV5-4 and TRBJ2-4; 7 nucleotides agree with TRBD1. Germline CDR1 and CDR2: SGHNT and YYREEE (reference sequence). Unmatched junction bases numbered 11, after V lost 0 bases and J lost 2 bases. CDR3 length: 18 residues. The CDR3 DNA follows: TGTGCCAGCAGCTTGGGACAGGGTAATTCTGTAACCAAAAACATTCAGTACTTC. It translates to CASSLGQGNSVTKNIQYF.

This chain connects TRBV2 to TRBJ1-1; 9 nucleotides align to TRBD1. The CDR3 has 17 amino acids. Per germline, CDR1 SNHLY and CDR2 FYNNEI. The J segment lost 6 bases and the V segment lost 5 bases, leaving 16 bases of the junction unmatched. CDR3 bases: TGTGCCAGCAGTTTCTCCGGGACAGGGATTTTAAAGCCTGAAGCTTTCTTT. It is translated as CASSFSGTGILKPEAFF. Full variable domain (missing parts from reference TRBV2 and TRBJ1-1): EPEVTQTPSHQVTQMGQEVILRCVPISNHLYFYWYRQILGQKVEFLVSFYNNEISEKSEIFDDQFSVERPDGSNFTLKIRSTKLEDSAMYFCASSFSGTGILKPEAFFGQGTRLTVV.

This clone was counted many times. The chain is built from TRBV7-8 and TRBJ1-1; D remains unclear. The CDR3 sequence is 15 residues long. Trimming cost V 6 bases and J 0 bases, with 14 bases left between them. Germline assignment: CDR1 SGHVS and CDR2 FQNEAQ. The DNA for the CDR3 is TGTGCCAGCAGTCAGCAGGAGGGTATGAACACTGAAGCTTTCTTT. This gives the protein CASSQQEGMNTEAFF.

This clone was counted a single time. The CDR3 spells CASSSSQANYGYTF. CDR3 nucleotides: TGCGCCAGCAGCTCCTCCCAGGCTAACTATGGCTACACCTTC. This chain joins TRBV4-1 and TRBJ1-2; D is ambiguous. The V end was cut by 5 bases, the J end by 0 bases, with 10 bases between. Looked up from germline, CDR1 is MGHRA and CDR2 is YSYEKL. The CDR3 totals 14 residues.

The chain combines TRBV6-4 with TRBJ2-3, with D perhaps TRBD1 (6 bases). The CDR3 runs to 15 residues. The germline V gene has CDR1 MRHNA and CDR2 SNTAGT. The V and J ends lost 0 bases and 1 base respectively, with 8 bases between them. The CDR3 sequence is CASSDSRTGTDTQYF. The CDR3, as DNA: TGTGCCAGCAGTGACTCTCGGACAGGCACAGATACGCAGTATTTT.

The chain carries TRBV20-1 and TRBJ2-5, with 11 nucleotides matching TRBD1. The ends lost 3 bases at V and 1 base at J; junction bases unmatched: 19. This CDR3 region has 20 residues. From germline, CDR1 is DFQATT and CDR2 SNEGSKA (reference sequence). The chain's CDR3 is CSASPAGGQGVSGSQETQYF. CDR3 in DNA: TGCAGTGCTAGTCCTGCCGGGGGACAGGGGGTTAGCGGGTCCCAAGAGACCCAGTACTTC.

The J gene is TRBJ2-1, the V gene TRBV24-1; unclear D gene. Per germline, CDR1 KGHDR and CDR2 SFDVKD. This CDR3 is built from 15 residues. The V end was cut by 5 bases, the J end by 8 bases, with 18 bases between. The CDR3 DNA reads as TGTGCCACCAGTGCCGCCCCTAGAGGTAAGGATGAGCAGTTCTTC. Residues: CATSAAPRGKDEQFF.

This chain links TRBV7-5 with TRBJ2-3; the table's D call, TRBD2, has no DNA check behind it. TRBV7-5 is noted as a pseudogene. The CDR3 has 16 residues. CDR3 coding DNA: TGTGCCAGAAGCAAGAGACTAGCGGGAGGCACAGATACGCAGTATTTT. It yields the protein CARSKRLAGGTDTQYF.

This clone was observed a handful of times. CDR3 loop: CASSVDGRAVGGNTIYF. As DNA, the CDR3 is TGTGCCAGCAGCGTAGATGGCAGGGCAGTCGGTGGAAACACCATATATTTT. The rearrangement links TRBV9 to TRBJ1-3, with D perhaps TRBD1 (5 bases). This CDR3 is built from 17 residues. Between the trimmed V and J ends, which lost 0 bases and 3 bases, there was a span of 16 bases. Germline V gene lookup returns CDR1 SGDLS and CDR2 YYNGEE.

The rearrangement joins TRBV3-1 (or the pseudogene TRBV3-2) to TRBJ1-2; D unresolved. Germline V gene data show CDR1 as LGHDT and CDR2 as YNNKEL (reference sequence). Trimming stripped 4 bases from V and 4 bases from J, with 13 bases between. CDR3 length equals 14 residues. This chain's CDR3 is CASSPRPRAYGYTF. The CDR3 region has the DNA TGTGCCAGCAGCCCCCGGCCGAGGGCCTATGGCTACACCTTC.

Only one count was recorded for this clone. The gene calls are TRBV2 and TRBJ2-5; 13 bases line up with TRBD2. J lost 0 bases, V lost 7 bases, and 5 bases had no gene match. The CDR3 length is 16 residues. Germline V gene sequence: CDR1 SNHLY, CDR2 FYNNEI. The CDR3 is CASKLGLAGDQETQYF. CDR3 bases: TGTGCCAGCAAACTAGGACTAGCGGGAGACCAAGAGACCCAGTACTTC.

This sequence joins TRBV10-3 and TRBJ2-2; no reliable D call. The germline V gene encodes CDR1 ENHRY and CDR2 SYGVKD. The length of the CDR3 is 18 residues. V lost 0 bases, J lost 3 bases, and 17 bases lay in between. The CDR3 DNA is TGTGCCATCAGTGAGTCTTTGAGGCCCCGGATGGACACCGGGGAGCTGTTTTTT. Protein sequence: CAISESLRPRMDTGELFF.

This clone was recorded a few times. This chain links TRBV19 with TRBJ1-1; D is perhaps TRBD1 (6 bases). CDR1 and CDR2 (germline): LNHDA, SQIVND (reference sequence). The CDR3 covers 15 residues. V lost 3 bases, J lost 5 bases, and 16 bases lay in between. Written as DNA, the CDR3 is TGTGCCAGTAGTATCCGAGACAGGCGAACGACTGAAGCTTTCTTT. It encodes CASSIRDRRTTEAFF. Supplemented by reference TRBV19 and TRBJ1-1, the full variable domain reads DGGITQSPKYLFRKEGQNVTLSCEQNLNHDAMYWYRQDPGQGLRLIYYSQIVNDFQKGDIAEGYSVSREKKESFPLTVTSAQKNPTAFYLCASSIRDRRTTEAFFGQGTRLTVV.

The V and J genes are TRBV6-1 and TRBJ2-7, with TRBD2 identical over 7 bases. CDR3 length equals 15 residues. Germline CDR1 MNHNS, CDR2 SASEGT. In nucleotides, the CDR3 is TGTGCCAGCAGTGAAGGGGAGGGTAGCTCCAACGAGCAGTACGTC. The encoded protein is CASSEGEGSSNEQYV.

This clone appeared once. V gene TRBV29-1 combines with J gene TRBJ2-5; 8 positions match TRBD2. This CDR3 region has 12 residues. V dropped 6 bases and J dropped 5; count of bases not matched to a gene: 5. The germline gives CDR1 SQVTM, CDR2 ANQGSEA. The CDR3 bases are TGCAGCGTCCGGGGGGGGCTGGAGACCCAGTACTTC. This sequence encodes CSVRGGLETQYF. The full variable domain, with the rest looked up from reference TRBV29-1 and TRBJ2-5, is SAVISQKPSRDICQRGTSLTIQCQVDSQVTMMFWYRQQPGQSLTLIATANQGSEATYESGFVIDKFPISRPNLTFSTLTVSNMSPEDSSIYLCSVRGGLETQYFGPGTRLLVL.

The chain employs TRBV6-5 and TRBJ1-5; 7 bases agree with TRBD1. V shed 7 bases and J 7 bases; nucleotides not matched to a gene: 7. The CDR3 is 13 amino acids. CDR1 and CDR2 (germline): MNHEY, SVGAGI. CDR3 residues: CASMRRGQQPQHF. In DNA form, the CDR3 reads TGTGCCAGCATGCGGAGGGGGCAACAGCCCCAGCATTTT.

A few counts support this clone. The chain is built from TRBV6-2 or TRBV6-3 and TRBJ1-2, with D tentatively TRBD1 (5 bases). The CDR3 is made up of 15 amino acids. Germline V lookup: CDR1 MNHEY, CDR2 SVGEGT. Trimming pared 6 bases from V and 4 bases from J, leaving 18 bases between. The CDR3 sequence: CASSSDTHSAYGYTF. The CDR3 bases are TGTGCCAGCAGCTCGGACACCCATTCGGCCTATGGCTACACCTTC.

The chain uses TRBV3-1 (or the pseudogene TRBV3-2) and TRBJ2-5; maybe TRBD2 (5 bases). V lost 6 bases and J 0 bases, leaving 11 bases between the germline ends. The CDR3 runs 14 residues. Germline V gene lookup returns CDR1 LGHDT and CDR2 YNNKEL (reference sequence). CDR3 sequence (DNA): TGTGCCAGCAGATTTACGGGGAACCAAGAGACCCAGTACTTC. Translated, it gives CASRFTGNQETQYF.

In its sample, this clone was seen many times. The CDR3 loop is CASSSGTVQSGANVLTF. The CDR3 DNA follows: TGCGCCAGCAGCTCCGGGACAGTTCAGTCTGGGGCCAACGTCCTGACTTTC. The V call is TRBV5-1, the J call TRBJ2-6, with TRBD1 matching over 7 bases. The CDR3 consists of 17 residues. With V trimmed by 3 bases and J by 1 base, 7 bases remained unmatched. Germline V lookup: CDR1 SGHRS, CDR2 YFSETQ.